This paragraph covers one T cell receptor beta chain sequence. The antigen is unknown. This specimen comes from a study of beta chain features in type 1 diabetes. The overall study: Healthy donors and patients showed comparable age, gender and cell yields.

Expressed TCRB transcripts were sequenced, since all the RNA that had been isolated was reverse transcribed. Assay used: immunoSEQ multiplex PCR; TCRdb lists only in-frame clones, some missing. The repertoire holds 550,000 to 850,000 clones, with around an eighth as singletons. V lost 4 bases to trimming and J lost 2 bases, with 11 bases between them. Germline-derived CDR1 and CDR2 are SGHDN and FVKESK. The CDR3 has 14 amino acids. Study-level points and caveats: There were fewer insertions and more deletions at the VDJ junctions of type 1 diabetes patients. Among patients with Type 1 diabetes, TCRB CDR3s were moderately but significantly shorter in every one of the four CD4+ subsets.

This clonotype was obtained from a man younger than 30 with type 1 diabetes. The sample comprised naive CD4+ T cells from blood. The V gene is TRBV14, the J gene TRBJ1-2; D perhaps matches TRBD1 (5 bases). DNA of the CDR3: TGTGCCAGCAGCCGCGGGGGATACAACTATGGCTACACCTTC. Its protein is CASSRGGYNYGYTF. Drawing the rest from reference TRBV14 and TRBJ1-2, the complete variable domain is EAGVTQFPSHSVIEKGQTVTLRCDPISGHDNLYWYRRVMGKEIKFLLHFVKESKQDESGMPNNRFLAERTGGTYSTLKVQPAELEDSGVYFCASSRGGYNYGYTFGSGTRLTVV.